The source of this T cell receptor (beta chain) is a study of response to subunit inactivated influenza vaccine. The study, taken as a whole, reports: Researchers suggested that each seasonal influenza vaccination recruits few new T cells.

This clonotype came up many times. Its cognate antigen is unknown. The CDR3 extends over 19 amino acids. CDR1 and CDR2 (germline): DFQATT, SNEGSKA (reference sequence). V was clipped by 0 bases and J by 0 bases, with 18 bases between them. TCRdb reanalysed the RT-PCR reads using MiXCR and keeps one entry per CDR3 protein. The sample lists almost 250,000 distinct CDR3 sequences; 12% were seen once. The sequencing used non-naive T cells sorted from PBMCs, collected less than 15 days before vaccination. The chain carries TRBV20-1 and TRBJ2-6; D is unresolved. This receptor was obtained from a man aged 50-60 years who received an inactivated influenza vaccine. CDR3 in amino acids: CSARDLTQADFSGANVLTF. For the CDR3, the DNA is TGCAGTGCTAGAGATCTAACGCAGGCGGATTTCTCTGGGGCCAACGTCCTGACTTTC.